The source of this T cell receptor beta chain is a study of blood T cells in healthy people across ages. This CDR3 contains 12 residues. Germline loops: CDR1 SQVTM, CDR2 ANQGSEA. The germline V and J ends were trimmed by 7 bases and 6 bases, with 15 bases remaining between them. A note on this clonotype: Since a much larger clone is just one base distant, this may be a read error.

Sample-barcoded 5' priming and a J-beta primer mix drove a second PCR of roughly 7 to 11 cycles. TCRdb re-analysed the 5' RACE reads in MiXCR, keeping a single row per CDR3 protein. The sample gives 700,000 to 800,000 distinct CDR3 sequences, about 42% of which show up once; 20% to 25% is in the top ten. The rearrangement joins TRBV29-1 to TRBJ1-2; perhaps TRBD1 as D (5 bases). The sequence came from an older woman in good health. Sequencing used blood. DNA of the CDR3: TGCAGCGCCGCGGGCGGGGGAGATGGCTACACCTTC. Protein product: CSAAGGGDGYTF. Full variable domain (missing parts from reference TRBV29-1 and TRBJ1-2): SAVISQKPSRDICQRGTSLTIQCQVDSQVTMMFWYRQQPGQSLTLIATANQGSEATYESGFVIDKFPISRPNLTFSTLTVSNMSPEDSSIYLCSAAGGGDGYTFGSGTRLTVV.